This TCR beta chain was documented in a study of blood T cell repertoires in COVID-19 (dated by TCRdb to about 2020). Describing the broader study: Collaborator samples came from the United States, Italy and Spain and covered acute and convalescent phases of COVID-19. The prospective study material was composed of cDNA or gDNA derived from T cells, B-cell-depleted T cells, or PBMCs. The dataset comprised deeply sampled blood TCRbeta repertoires from subjects exposed to, actively infected with, or recovered from COVID-19. The repertoires were released in a freely available public database intended as a resource for research on the immune response to SARS-CoV-2. The samples were drawn from two sources: the first 160 participants of the ongoing ImmuneRACE study, and approximately 1,300 subjects contributed by 6 global collaborators. The sample metadata nearly always contained a de-identified subject ID, COVID-19 status, age in years and sex. HLA class I and class II types, where available, came from metadata supplied by the sample provider rather than from assay-based typing. The research as a whole found: How much clinical and demographic metadata was included differed by source and by participant, and the metadata was provided uncurated.

Samples from volunteer blood donors who had recovered from COVID-19 were contributed by a second Seattle source. Collaborating institutions collected whole blood in K2EDTA tubes following their own protocols. For TCRbeta analysis, collaborators shipped samples in one of three forms: frozen whole blood, isolated PBMCs, or DNA extracted from either of those sample types. This clone is a singleton in its sample. Its antigen target is currently unknown. There are no base qualities to consult, and no much larger clone falls within one base. TCRbeta CDR3 regions were amplified from genomic DNA using the immunoSEQ Assay, a bias-controlled multiplex PCR. As for how the authors treated the data: The number of nucleated cells in each sample was estimated from the amplification of reference gene primers within the assay. To quantify the absolute abundance of each unique TCRbeta CDR3 rearrangement, sequence reads were collapsed and filtered. For each sample, productive Simpson clonality was calculated by taking the square root of Simpson's diversity index across productive rearrangements. Not all clones reach the TCRdb copy of this immuneACCESS table, which keeps in-frame sequences only. Checked studies attribute under half of the gap to unresolved V genes and leave the rest unexplained. V, J and clone size reflect that table, while D and trimming were determined from the DNA. The sample table records 270,000 or so clones; roughly nine tenths of these occur just once. The leading ten clones occupy 3.5% to 5.5% of the sample.

The CDR3 goes from the cysteine to the phenylalanine over 15 residues. Solely the CDR3 DNA is kept, with 45 bases framed from the first base. The germline V gene sets CDR1 to KGHSH and CDR2 to LQKENI. Trimming at the junction amounts to 3 bases on V and 0 bases on J, and the germline ends lie 9 bases apart. The receptor's source is a woman aged 40 to 55 who had recovered from COVID-19. This chain joins TRBV18 to TRBJ1-3, with the D gene call left open. The specimen was peripheral blood. The CDR3 is CASSPNSGSGNTIYF. In nucleotide form, the sequence is TGTGCCAGCTCACCGAATTCCGGCTCTGGAAACACCATATATTTT.